This is a list of T cell receptor beta chains from one sample in a study of shared clonotypes between healthy human individuals. Profiled with immunoSEQ multiplex PCR; TCRdb holds only in-frame clones, not every one. Here the sample spans 450,000 to 500,000 clones, almost 80% being singletons. Sequenced material: PBMCs. The receptor set was obtained from a woman aged 40-49 years in good health. Some clones in this sample may be carry-over from other donors' samples. The CDR3 runs from the conserved cysteine through the conserved F or W. The D gene is left open where the match is weak. The listing skips clone size in some rows; elsewhere it reads once, few, many or a size class.

v_call: TRBV30
clone_size: -
j_call: TRBJ2-7
d_call: -
cdr3_nt: TGTGCCTGGAGTCCCGAGAGCTCCTACGAGCAGTACTTC
cdr3_aa: CAWSPESSYEQYF

v_call: TRBV11-2
clone_size: -
j_call: TRBJ2-3
d_call: -
cdr3_nt: TGTGCCAGCAGCTACGGGGCGGGCCTCACAGATACGCAGTATTTT
cdr3_aa: CASSYGAGLTDTQYF

v_call: TRBV2
clone_size: -
j_call: TRBJ2-3
d_call: TRBD1
cdr3_nt: TGTGCCAGCAGTTCGCTTGGACAGGGGGGGGATACGCAGTATTTT
cdr3_aa: CASSSLGQGGDTQYF

v_call: TRBV29-1
clone_size: once
j_call: TRBJ2-3
d_call: -
cdr3_nt: TGCAGCGTTGAAGCAGGGTCCCTCCAGGATACGCAGTATTTT
cdr3_aa: CSVEAGSLQDTQYF

v_call: TRBV19
clone_size: many
j_call: TRBJ1-1
d_call: -
cdr3_nt: TGTGCCAGTAGTATGTTGGGAACTGAAGCTTTCTTT
cdr3_aa: CASSMLGTEAFF

v_call: TRBV6-4
clone_size: -
j_call: TRBJ2-2
d_call: -
cdr3_nt: TGTGCCAGTCGGCGACATACAAACACCGGGGAGCTGTTTTTT
cdr3_aa: CASRRHTNTGELFF

v_call: TRBV4-1
clone_size: -
j_call: TRBJ2-4
d_call: -
cdr3_nt: TGCGCCAGCAGCCAAGCCGGACAGGCCAAAAACATTCAGTACTTC
cdr3_aa: CASSQAGQAKNIQYF

v_call: TRBV7-9
clone_size: -
j_call: TRBJ2-7
d_call: -
cdr3_nt: TGTGCCAGCAGCACCCCACTAGGGGACCGCTCCTACGAGCAGTACTTC
cdr3_aa: CASSTPLGDRSYEQYF

v_call: TRBV2
clone_size: -
j_call: TRBJ2-1
d_call: -
cdr3_nt: TGTGCCAGCGGGGCGCGCCGGTACGACAATGAGCAGTTCTTC
cdr3_aa: CASGARRYDNEQFF

v_call: TRBV10-2
clone_size: few
j_call: TRBJ2-1
d_call: TRBD1
cdr3_nt: TGCGCCAGCAGTCGAGACAGGGTTCGGTATGAGCAGTTCTTC
cdr3_aa: CASSRDRVRYEQFF

v_call: TRBV5-1
clone_size: once
j_call: TRBJ2-1
d_call: -
cdr3_nt: TGCGCCAGCAGCTTGGAGGTCCGACGAGGGGGAAATGAGCAGTTCTTC
cdr3_aa: CASSLEVRRGGNEQFF

v_call: TRBV7-2
clone_size: -
j_call: TRBJ1-2
d_call: TRBD1
cdr3_nt: TGTGCCAGCAGCCAGGGGACAGGGTTGGGCAATTATGGCTACACCTTC
cdr3_aa: CASSQGTGLGNYGYTF

v_call: TRBV6-6
clone_size: -
j_call: TRBJ2-7
d_call: -
cdr3_nt: TGTGCCAGCAGTTACGGGAGAGCCTACGAGCAGTACTTC
cdr3_aa: CASSYGRAYEQYF

v_call: TRBV9
clone_size: -
j_call: TRBJ2-3
d_call: -
cdr3_nt: TGTGCCAGCAGCGTGGAAGGGGGAGAGGCGTCGCAGTATTTT
cdr3_aa: CASSVEGGEASQYF

v_call: TRBV5-6
clone_size: -
j_call: TRBJ2-3
d_call: TRBD1
cdr3_nt: TGTGCCAGCAGCCGGGGGGACAGGGCGGCAGATACGCAGTATTTT
cdr3_aa: CASSRGDRAADTQYF

v_call: TRBV30
clone_size: -
j_call: TRBJ2-3
d_call: TRBD2
cdr3_nt: TGTGCCTGGAGTGTAGGTCTAGCGGGCACAGATACGCAGTATTTT
cdr3_aa: CAWSVGLAGTDTQYF

v_call: TRBV2
clone_size: once
j_call: TRBJ1-5
d_call: -
cdr3_nt: TGTGCCAGCACTCAGGGTAATCAGCCCCAGCATTTT
cdr3_aa: CASTQGNQPQHF

v_call: TRBV11-3
clone_size: -
j_call: TRBJ2-3
d_call: TRBD2
cdr3_nt: TGTGCCAGCACCGACACGAGAACTAGCGGGAGAAGCACAGATACGCAGTATTTT
cdr3_aa: CASTDTRTSGRSTDTQYF

v_call: TRBV28
clone_size: -
j_call: TRBJ1-4
d_call: -
cdr3_nt: TGTGCCAGCAGTGAACTTACAACTAATGAAAAACTGTTTTTT
cdr3_aa: CASSELTTNEKLFF

v_call: TRBV29-1
clone_size: -
j_call: TRBJ2-7
d_call: -
cdr3_nt: TGCAGCGTCACGGGGGGCAGGGGGCGAAGTAATGACGAGCAGTACTTC
cdr3_aa: CSVTGGRGRSNDEQYF

v_call: TRBV7-7
clone_size: -
j_call: TRBJ2-5
d_call: TRBD2
cdr3_nt: TGTGCTAGCAGCTTAATTCCAGCGGGGGATACCCAGTACTTC
cdr3_aa: CASSLIPAGDTQYF

v_call: TRBV27
clone_size: -
j_call: TRBJ2-2
d_call: -
cdr3_nt: TGTGCCAGCAGTTTACAGGGGGGCCCCGGGGAGCTGTTTTTT
cdr3_aa: CASSLQGGPGELFF

v_call: TRBV6-1
clone_size: -
j_call: TRBJ2-7
d_call: TRBD1
cdr3_nt: TGTGCCAGCACAAAACAGGGGGCGCTTTTTCCTGAGCAGTACTTC
cdr3_aa: CASTKQGALFPEQYF

v_call: TRBV28
clone_size: -
j_call: TRBJ1-2
d_call: TRBD1
cdr3_nt: TGTGCCAGCAGTCACGGACAGGGAGGGATGGTTATCGGCTACACCTTC
cdr3_aa: CASSHGQGGMVIGYTF

v_call: TRBV7-9
clone_size: -
j_call: TRBJ1-2
d_call: TRBD1
cdr3_nt: TGTGCCAGCAGCTTCGACCCTGGACAGGGAGATGGCTACACCTTC
cdr3_aa: CASSFDPGQGDGYTF

v_call: TRBV7-9
clone_size: -
j_call: TRBJ1-4
d_call: -
cdr3_nt: TGTGCCAGCAGCCTGCAAGCAACTAATGAAAAACTGTTTTTT
cdr3_aa: CASSLQATNEKLFF

v_call: TRBV28
clone_size: -
j_call: TRBJ1-1
d_call: -
cdr3_nt: TGTGCCAGCAGTTTGAGTAGGGGCACTGAAGCTTTCTTT
cdr3_aa: CASSLSRGTEAFF

v_call: TRBV30
clone_size: -
j_call: TRBJ2-7
d_call: TRBD2
cdr3_nt: TGTGCCTGGAGTGCGGGACTAGCGGTATCCTACGAGCAGTACTTC
cdr3_aa: CAWSAGLAVSYEQYF

v_call: TRBV5-1
clone_size: -
j_call: TRBJ2-7
d_call: -
cdr3_nt: TGCGCCAGCAGCTTGGAGCGGGCCGCCTACGAGCAGTACTTC
cdr3_aa: CASSLERAAYEQYF

v_call: TRBV28
clone_size: -
j_call: TRBJ2-3
d_call: -
cdr3_nt: TGTGCCACCGACAGACGTCGCACAGATACGCAGTATTTT
cdr3_aa: CATDRRRTDTQYF

v_call: TRBV30
clone_size: -
j_call: TRBJ2-1
d_call: -
cdr3_nt: TGTGCCTGGAGGGGCGGGGTCTCCTACAATGAGCAGTTCTTC
cdr3_aa: CAWRGGVSYNEQFF

v_call: TRBV6-1
clone_size: -
j_call: TRBJ1-2
d_call: TRBD1
cdr3_nt: TGTGCCAGCAGTGAAGGGACAGGGGTTGGCTACACCTTC
cdr3_aa: CASSEGTGVGYTF

v_call: TRBV13
clone_size: -
j_call: TRBJ2-7
d_call: TRBD2
cdr3_nt: TGTGCCAGCAGCCATGGACTAGCGGGAGCGTTGGGTGAGCAGTACTTC
cdr3_aa: CASSHGLAGALGEQYF

v_call: TRBV27
clone_size: -
j_call: TRBJ2-7
d_call: -
cdr3_nt: TGTGCCAGCAGATGGCAGGGGCCCTACGAGCAGTACTTC
cdr3_aa: CASRWQGPYEQYF

v_call: TRBV7-3
clone_size: -
j_call: TRBJ2-2
d_call: -
cdr3_nt: TGTGCCAGCAGCTCCTCGAACACCGGGGAGCTGTTTTTT
cdr3_aa: CASSSSNTGELFF

v_call: TRBV5-1
clone_size: -
j_call: TRBJ2-7
d_call: -
cdr3_nt: TGCGCCAGCAGCCACGGGAGTGGGAACTACGAGCAGTACTTC
cdr3_aa: CASSHGSGNYEQYF

v_call: TRBV11-3
clone_size: -
j_call: TRBJ2-3
d_call: TRBD2
cdr3_nt: TGTGCCAGCAGCTCGGTTAGCGGGGGACCAGATACGCAGTATTTT
cdr3_aa: CASSSVSGGPDTQYF

v_call: TRBV28
clone_size: once
j_call: TRBJ2-3
d_call: TRBD2
cdr3_nt: TGTGCCAGCAGTTCCCCTAGCGGGAGGGTTAAAGATACGCAGTATTTT
cdr3_aa: CASSSPSGRVKDTQYF

v_call: TRBV5-1
clone_size: once
j_call: TRBJ2-7
d_call: TRBD1
cdr3_nt: TGCGCCAGCAGCTCGGACAGGGGGCCGGAACAGTACTTC
cdr3_aa: CASSSDRGPEQYF

v_call: TRBV14
clone_size: -
j_call: TRBJ1-2
d_call: TRBD1
cdr3_nt: TGTGCCAGCAGCCAAGATGCATCAGGGGGTCGCTACACCTTC
cdr3_aa: CASSQDASGGRYTF

v_call: TRBV5-1
clone_size: -
j_call: TRBJ1-2
d_call: TRBD1
cdr3_nt: TGCGCCAGCAGCCAGGGACAGACAATCTATGGCTACACCTTC
cdr3_aa: CASSQGQTIYGYTF

v_call: TRBV29-1
clone_size: -
j_call: TRBJ2-7
d_call: TRBD2
cdr3_nt: TGCAGCGCACGGACTAGCGGATCCTACGAGCAGTACTTC
cdr3_aa: CSARTSGSYEQYF

v_call: TRBV2
clone_size: -
j_call: TRBJ2-3
d_call: -
cdr3_nt: TGTGCCAGCAGTGGAGAAAGCACAGATACGCAGTATTTT
cdr3_aa: CASSGESTDTQYF